The 2 T cell receptor beta chains reported below all come from one sample, sequenced in a study of human T cells and chemical hapten exposure. The time point: patch test 2, 6 weeks after DPC sensitization. Treatment meaning: therapeutic diphenylcyclopropenone sensitization with weekly scalp DPC. TCRdb used MiXCR to reprocess the RACE reads, holding one entry per CDR3 protein. Here the sample spans roughly 140,000 distinct CDR3 sequences, about an eighth being singletons. The specimen comprised whole blood, sampled in connection with sensitization to the hapten diphenylcyclopropenone (DPC). The receptors originated from a woman in her fifties or sixties with alopecia areata. Some clones in this sample may be carry-over from other donors' samples.

V is TRBV6-2 or TRBV6-3 and J is TRBJ2-6, with D uncertain. The CDR3 is made up of 16 amino acids. Deletions cut 0 bases from V and 0 bases from J, with 6 bases between. The germline CDR1 and CDR2 sequences are MNHEY and SVGEGT. This CDR3 is CASSYSGSSGANVLTF. The CDR3 DNA reads as TGTGCCAGCAGTTACTCGGGCAGCTCTGGGGCCAACGTCCTGACTTTC.

V gene TRBV9 combines with J gene TRBJ1-2; D uncertain. The CDR3 consists of 15 residues. The germline V gene encodes CDR1 SGDLS and CDR2 YYNGEE. Trimming cost V 2 bases and J 0 bases, with 11 bases left between them. CDR3 bases: TGTGCCAGCAGCGTCGGAACTGAGGCTAACTATGGCTACACCTTC. It yields the protein CASSVGTEANYGYTF.